This T cell receptor (beta chain) is drawn from a study of blood T cell repertoires in COVID-19. About the study: Researchers got acute and convalescent COVID-19 samples from the United States, Italy and Spain.

Original data processing: Amplification of reference gene primers provided the estimated nucleated cell counts. This table comes from immunoSEQ multiplex PCR, and its TCRdb copy is limited to in-frame clones, with some not included. The D gene and trimming were derived from the DNA, and the V and J assignments and clone size from that table. The sample has around 220,000 clones, 85% to 90% seen once; the top ten hold about 10%. One Seattle source followed patients from active infection through their disease course. This CDR3 is built from 14 residues. The junction had 5 bases not matched to a gene; V was cut back by 4 bases and J by 5 bases. CDR1 is SGHTA and CDR2 is FQGTGA in the germline V gene.

This chain links TRBV7-3 with TRBJ2-3, with 8 bases identical to TRBD1. The TCR was taken from a woman in her fifties or sixties with COVID-19, enrolled during active disease. The sequenced material came from peripheral blood. The CDR3 here is CASSSGGARDTQYF. DNA of the CDR3: TGTGCCAGCAGCTCAGGGGGCGCTAGAGATACGCAGTATTTT.